A selection of T cell receptor beta chains follows, all from one sample in a study of T cells in Graves' hyperthyroidism and ophthalmopathy. One entry per CDR3 protein results from TCRdb running MiXCR on the multiplex PCR reads. Among approximately 870,000 distinct CDR3 sequences listed, around 38% were seen once. The sequenced sample was blood. The receptors come from a man aged 18-30 years with Graves' hyperthyroidism. CDR3s include the opening cysteine and the closing phenylalanine or tryptophan. The D gene is left open where the match is weak. A clone size is listed for some rows: how often the clone was seen (once, few, many), or a class if it is expanded.

TRBD2	TRBV13	TRBJ2-7	NA	TGTGCCAGCAGCCACCCCGGAGCGGGAGATGGGAACGAGCAGTACTTC	CASSHPGAGDGNEQYF
NA	TRBV7-3	TRBJ1-4	once	TGTGCCAGCAGCCCTAGGAGGACTCCTAATGAAAAACTGTTTTTT	CASSPRRTPNEKLFF
NA	TRBV12-3/TRBV12-4	TRBJ2-7	NA	TGTGCCAGCAGTAATTGGGGGGAGGTTGGGTACTTC	CASSNWGEVGYF
TRBD1	TRBV7-8	TRBJ2-7	few	TGTGCCAGCAGCCTTATTGGGACAGGGGGTATGGGGGAGCAGTACTTC	CASSLIGTGGMGEQYF
NA	TRBV10-3	TRBJ1-5	many	TGTGCCATTTTCTCCCCCGGGACGCATAGCAATCAGCCCCAGCATTTT	CAIFSPGTHSNQPQHF
TRBD1	TRBV20-1	TRBJ2-5	NA	TGCAGTGCTGGACGACAGGGCGTAGGGGAAGAGACCCAGTACTTC	CSAGRQGVGEETQYF
TRBD2	TRBV2	TRBJ2-5	NA	TGTGCCAGCAGTGTGCCGACTAGCGGGGGATCGGAGACCCAGTACTTC	CASSVPTSGGSETQYF
NA	TRBV25-1	TRBJ1-6	NA	TGTGCCCGGAGTACCACGTTGCGGAGCAATTCACCCCTCCACTTT	CARSTTLRSNSPLHF
TRBD2	TRBV7-3	TRBJ2-7	NA	TGTGCCAGCAGCTTACCTAGCGGGGACGAATACGAGCAGTACTTC	CASSLPSGDEYEQYF
TRBD1	TRBV4-1	TRBJ1-4	NA	TGCGCCAGCAGCCAAGAACAGGGGGAGTCTTTACTGTTTTTT	CASSQEQGESLLFF
TRBD1	TRBV10-3	TRBJ2-7	few	TGTGCCAGCAGTGCCCCGGGACAGGGTGAGAGAGAGCAGTACTTC	CASSAPGQGEREQYF
NA	TRBV11-2	TRBJ2-7	few	TGTGCCAGCAGGCCCGGAGAAGGTCACGAGCAGTACTTC	CASRPGEGHEQYF
NA	TRBV6-6	TRBJ1-1	NA	TGTGCCAGCAGTCGTGCCAGGGCGAACACTGAAGCTTTCTTT	CASSRARANTEAFF
NA	TRBV27	TRBJ2-7	NA	TGTGCCAGCGGGGACGGGTGGCACGAGCAGTACTTC	CASGDGWHEQYF
NA	TRBV29-1	TRBJ2-5	many	TGCAGCGTCGGGCCGGTTGGAGGGGGCACTTCTCCCGGAGGGACCCAGTACTTC	CSVGPVGGGTSPGGTQYF
TRBD1	TRBV12-3/TRBV12-4	TRBJ1-2	NA	TGTGCCAGCAGTTTCGGGACAGGTTTGGATGGCTACACCTTC	CASSFGTGLDGYTF
TRBD1	TRBV7-9	TRBJ2-3	NA	TGTGCCAGCAGGTTGACAGGGTACACAGATACGCAGTATTTT	CASRLTGYTDTQYF
NA	TRBV15	TRBJ2-6	many	TGTGCCACCAGCAGATTGACCACGGCAGGGGCCAACGTCCTGACTTTC	CATSRLTTAGANVLTF
NA	TRBV29-1	TRBJ2-1	NA	TGCAGCGTGGCAGGGAGTGATGAGCAGTTCTTC	CSVAGSDEQFF
NA	TRBV9	TRBJ2-2	NA	NA	CASSETGTGSCFF
TRBD2	TRBV9	TRBJ2-5	NA	TGTGCCAGCAGCGTAGATCCGGGAGGGGATGAGACCCAGTACTTC	CASSVDPGGDETQYF
NA	TRBV5-1	TRBJ1-6	few	TGCGCCAGCAGCGTCTACCCCGAAGATTCGGGTTCACCCCTCCACTTT	CASSVYPEDSGSPLHF
NA	TRBV29-1	TRBJ1-2	NA	TGCAGCTTAGGCGGCAGTAACTATGGCTACACCTTC	CSLGGSNYGYTF
TRBD2	TRBV24-1	TRBJ2-2	few	TGTGCCACCAGTGATTTGGGGACTAGCGGGACCGGGGAGCTGTTTTTT	CATSDLGTSGTGELFF
TRBD1	TRBV7-2	TRBJ1-5	many	TGCGCCAGCAGCTTGCAGGGGGCAGGCAATCAGCCCCAGCATTTT	CASSLQGAGNQPQHF
TRBD1	TRBV2	TRBJ2-2	NA	TGTGCCAGCTCACCACCGAGACAGGGGCACGGGGAGCTGTTTTTT	CASSPPRQGHGELFF
NA	TRBV2	TRBJ1-1	NA	TGTGCCAGCAGTGGATCCAGAGCTCCTAAAAACACTGAAGCTTTCTTT	CASSGSRAPKNTEAFF
TRBD1	TRBV6-5	TRBJ1-2	many	TGTGCCAGCAGTCCGACAGGGGGAACGGGCTACACCTTC	CASSPTGGTGYTF
TRBD2	TRBV7-2	TRBJ2-7	NA	TGTGCCAGCAGGCGACTAGCGGACAGCTCCTACGAGCAGTACTTC	CASRRLADSSYEQYF
NA	TRBV7-2	TRBJ1-6	NA	TGTGCCAGCAGCTCAGGCGTACAGTATAATTCACCCCTCCACTTT	CASSSGVQYNSPLHF
NA	TRBV7-9	TRBJ2-2	NA	TGTGCCAGCAGCCCCGAAATCACCGGGGAGCTGTTTTTT	CASSPEITGELFF
NA	TRBV15	TRBJ2-2	few	TGTGCCACCAGCAGAGATAGAGCGGCGGTTACCGGGGAGCTGTTTTTT	CATSRDRAAVTGELFF
NA	TRBV10-3	TRBJ1-5	many	TGTGCCATCAGTGAGCCGGGGGAGGGAAGAAATCAGCCCCAGCATTTT	CAISEPGEGRNQPQHF
TRBD2	TRBV29-1	TRBJ2-5	many	TGCAGCGTTGAAAGCGGGAGGGCCGGAGAGACCCAGTACTTC	CSVESGRAGETQYF
TRBD1	TRBV29-1	TRBJ2-7	many	TGCAGCGTTGAAGGGGACAGTCTCTACGAGCAGTACTTC	CSVEGDSLYEQYF
TRBD1	TRBV10-2	TRBJ1-1	many	TGCGCCAGCAGTGAGTATGGGACAGCTGAAGCTTTCTTT	CASSEYGTAEAFF
NA	TRBV15	TRBJ2-2	many	TGTGCCACCAGCAGAGATTTGAGCGGAACGAACACCGGGGAGCTGTTTTTT	CATSRDLSGTNTGELFF
NA	TRBV6-1	TRBJ1-4	NA	TGTGCCAGCAGTGGCGAGGGCATCGGAAAACTGTTTTTT	CASSGEGIGKLFF
NA	TRBV4-1	TRBJ2-5	NA	TGCGCCAGCAGCCAACTAGGGGGATTCGAGACCCAGTACTTC	CASSQLGGFETQYF
TRBD1	TRBV7-9	TRBJ1-1	few	TGTGCCAGCAGACCCACCCTAGGACAGGGGGCGCCCACTGAAGCTTTCTTT	CASRPTLGQGAPTEAFF
TRBD1	TRBV20-1	TRBJ1-5	few	TGCAGTGCTAGGACAGGGGAAGGGCCTCGGCCCCAGCATTTT	CSARTGEGPRPQHF
NA	TRBV2	TRBJ1-2	NA	TGTGCCAGCAGTGAGCCAACAGGCTACACCTTC	CASSEPTGYTF
TRBD2	TRBV4-3	TRBJ2-2	NA	TGCGCCAGCAGCCAAGGTGGTGGGAGGGAAACCGGGGAGCTGTTTTTT	CASSQGGGRETGELFF
NA	TRBV5-4	TRBJ2-7	NA	TGTGCCAGCAGCTTAGGACAGGGAGGGGCCTACGAGCAGTACTTC	CASSLGQGGAYEQYF
NA	TRBV6-1	TRBJ1-6	many	TGTGCCAGCAGGACGGGGGGTAATTCACCCCTCCACTTT	CASRTGGNSPLHF
NA	TRBV7-9	TRBJ2-5	NA	TGTGCCAGCAGCTTATTAGGCCAGGCCCCTGAAGAGACCCAGTACTTC	CASSLLGQAPEETQYF
NA	TRBV10-2	TRBJ1-1	NA	TGCGCCAGCAGTGTACAAGGCCAGGACACTGAAGCTTTCTTT	CASSVQGQDTEAFF
NA	TRBV2	TRBJ1-6	many	TGTGCTGAGCAAGCGGGGCTTAATTCACCCCTCCACTTT	CAEQAGLNSPLHF
NA	TRBV20-1	TRBJ2-7	many	TGCAGTGCTAGTGAGAGTTCCCACGAGCAGTACTTC	CSASESSHEQYF
NA	TRBV4-1	TRBJ1-6	NA	TGCGCCAGCAGCCAAGGGGCAGATAATTCACCCCTCCACTTT	CASSQGADNSPLHF
NA	TRBV6-6	TRBJ1-1	NA	TGTGCCAGCAGTTACACAGAATCCTCCGCCTTGAACACTGAAGCTTTCTTT	CASSYTESSALNTEAFF
NA	TRBV19	TRBJ2-7	many	TGTGCCAGTAGTATAGCGTCGGCCTCCTACGAGCAGTACTTC	CASSIASASYEQYF
NA	TRBV15	TRBJ1-2	NA	TGTGCCACCAGCACCCACACGGGGGGCGACGGCTACACCTTC	CATSTHTGGDGYTF